The source of this TCR beta chain is a study of T cells after yellow fever vaccination. At least ten counts were recorded for this clonotype. Antigen unknown. CDR3 size: 15 residues. Study results and limitations: Weaker overall, the secondary response nonetheless peaked faster (day 5 versus 15). Overlap between CD4 and CD8 compartments was detected for a small share of clonotypes. Once the booster was given, most primary-vaccination clones reappeared, at about 96% for CD4 and 88% for CD8.

TCRdb passed the 5' RACE reads through MiXCR, listing each CDR3 protein once. The repertoire holds roughly 170,000 distinct CDR3 sequences, with about 6% as singletons. The TCR was taken from a man in his late teens or twenties who received the YFV17D yellow fever vaccine. The sample here was CD4+ T cells sorted from PBMCs, taken on the day of the first yellow fever vaccination. V and J are TRBV21-1 and TRBJ1-6. TRBV21-1 is recorded as a pseudogene. The CDR3 is CASSKKECNNSPLHF. As DNA, the CDR3 is TGTGCCAGCAGCAAAAAAGAGTGTAATAATTCACCCCTCCACTTT.